Shown below are 4 T cell receptor beta chains from a single sample sequenced in a study of graft-versus-host responses after intestinal transplantation. The table came from immunoSEQ multiplex PCR; TCRdb's copy has only in-frame clones and leaves some out. The sample consists of 86,000 or so clones, just over 90% of them appearing once. These receptors lack a known antigen. Sample: unstimulated CD8+ T cells sorted from spleen or lymph node cells, taken before intestinal transplant. The receptor source for this set is a human donor who received an intestinal transplant.

V is TRBV5-1 and J is TRBJ2-7, with 8 bases lining up with TRBD1. The CDR3 totals 13 residues. CDR1 and CDR2 (germline): SGHRS, YFSETQ. The trim removed 3 bases at V and 5 bases at J, leaving 4 bases unmatched. Written as DNA, the CDR3 is TGCGCCAGCAGCTGGACAGGGATCGACGAGCAGTACTTC. This encodes CASSWTGIDEQYF. Full variable domain (remainder filled in from reference TRBV5-1 and TRBJ2-7): KAGVTQTPRYLIKTRGQQVTLSCSPISGHRSVSWYQQTPGQGLQFLFEYFSETQRNKGNFPGRFSGRQFSNSRSEMNVSTLELGDSALYLCASSWTGIDEQYFGPGTRLTVT.

The rearrangement joins TRBV4-1 to TRBJ1-2; D gene ambiguous. V lost 0 bases and J 8 bases, leaving 4 bases between the germline ends. This CDR3 spans 11 amino acids. The germline V gene encodes CDR1 MGHRA and CDR2 YSYEKL. The CDR3 sequence: CASSQEGGYTF. The CDR3 bases are TGCGCCAGCAGCCAAGAAGGGGGCTACACCTTC.

In this sample, this clone turned up once. The chain combines TRBV6-5 with TRBJ1-5; tentative D call: TRBD1 (5 bases). Trimming removed 10 bases from V and 2 bases from J, with 12 bases in between. This CDR3 spans 13 amino acids. The germline V gene has CDR1 MNHEY and CDR2 SVGAGI. The CDR3 reads CATGGAGNQPQHF. The CDR3 DNA reads as TGTGCCACGGGAGGGGCAGGCAATCAGCCCCAGCATTTT.

The chain carries TRBV9 and TRBJ2-1; D possibly corresponds to TRBD1 (5 bases). V lost 2 bases to trimming and J lost 15 bases, with 12 bases between them. This CDR3 is 11 amino acids long. Germline V gene sequence: CDR1 SGDLS, CDR2 YYNGEE. The DNA of the CDR3 is TGTGCCAGCAGCGTGGGCAGGGTTTTGTTCTTC. As protein: CASSVGRVLFF.